What follows is one TCR beta chain and its context. TCRdb keeps only in-frame clones here, not all; method: immunoSEQ multiplex PCR. The sample lists approximately 250,000 clones, around nine tenths occurring once. Described treatment: some 19 received Ad26.COV2.S at low or high dose, single or two shots; about 5 received placebo; per-sample allocation not given. Samples analyzed were those drawn on day 63 after the first vaccine or placebo injection. This specimen comes from a study of Ad26.COV2.S vaccination and SARS-CoV-2 variants. Study details: The donor was enrolled in the Ad26.COV2.S arm of the COV1001 trial. Intramuscularly, Ad26.COV2.S was given either once or twice, 56 days apart.

Trimming removed 0 bases from V and 4 bases from J, with 4 bases in between. The CDR3 has 12 residues. In germline, CDR1 is SGHDT, CDR2 YYEEEE. The specimen comprised peripheral blood, sampled in a trial of Ad26.COV2.S vaccine versus placebo. This TCR derives from a person between 18 and 65 years old who received the Ad26.COV2.S COVID-19 vaccine or a placebo. The rearrangement uses TRBV5-6 and TRBJ2-5; no definite D call. For the CDR3, the DNA is TGTGCCAGCAGCTTGGCGCCAGAGACCCAGTACTTC. This encodes CASSLAPETQYF.